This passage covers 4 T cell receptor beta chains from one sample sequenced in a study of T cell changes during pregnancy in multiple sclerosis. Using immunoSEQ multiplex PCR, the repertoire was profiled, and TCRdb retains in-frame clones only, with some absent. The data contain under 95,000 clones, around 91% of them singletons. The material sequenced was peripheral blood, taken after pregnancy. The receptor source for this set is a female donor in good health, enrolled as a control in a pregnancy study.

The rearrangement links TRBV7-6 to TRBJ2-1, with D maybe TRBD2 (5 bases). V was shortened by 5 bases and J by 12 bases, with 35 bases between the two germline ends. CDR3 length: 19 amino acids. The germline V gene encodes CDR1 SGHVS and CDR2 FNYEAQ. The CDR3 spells CASSPSRVSSGSGIGGQFF. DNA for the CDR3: TGTGCCAGCAGCCCTAGCCGGGTCTCTTCCGGCTCCGGGATCGGCGGGCAGTTCTTC.

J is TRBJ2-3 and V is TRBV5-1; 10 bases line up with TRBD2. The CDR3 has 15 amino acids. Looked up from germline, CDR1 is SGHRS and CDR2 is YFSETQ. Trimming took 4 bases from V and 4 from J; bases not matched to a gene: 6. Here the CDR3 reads CASSPSGGPADTQYF. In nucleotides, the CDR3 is TGCGCCAGCAGCCCTAGCGGGGGACCAGCAGATACGCAGTATTTT.

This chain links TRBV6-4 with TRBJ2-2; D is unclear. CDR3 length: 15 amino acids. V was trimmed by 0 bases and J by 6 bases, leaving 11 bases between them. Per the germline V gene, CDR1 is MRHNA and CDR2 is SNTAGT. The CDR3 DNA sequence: TGTGCCAGCAGTGACTCGTCTAGTCGACCCGGGGAGCTGTTTTTT. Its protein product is CASSDSSSRPGELFF.

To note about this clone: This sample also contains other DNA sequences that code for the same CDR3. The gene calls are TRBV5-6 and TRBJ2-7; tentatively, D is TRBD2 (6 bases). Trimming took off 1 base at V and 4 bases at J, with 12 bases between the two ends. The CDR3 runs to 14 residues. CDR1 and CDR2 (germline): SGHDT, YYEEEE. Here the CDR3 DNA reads TGTGCCAGCAGCTTGTATGGGACTGATTACGAGCAGTACTTC. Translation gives CASSLYGTDYEQYF.